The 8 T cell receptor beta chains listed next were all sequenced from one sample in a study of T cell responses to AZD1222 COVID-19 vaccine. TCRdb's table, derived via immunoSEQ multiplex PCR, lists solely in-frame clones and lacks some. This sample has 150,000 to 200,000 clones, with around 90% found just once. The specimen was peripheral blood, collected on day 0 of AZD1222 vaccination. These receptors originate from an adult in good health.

The CDR3 nucleotides read TGTGCCAGCAGCTTGGACAGGGGGGCAGATACGCAGTATTTT. As protein: CASSLDRGADTQYF. This chain links TRBV7-2 with TRBJ2-3; 10 bases line up with TRBD1. The CDR3 length is 14 residues. CDR1 SGHTA and CDR2 FQGNSA come from the germline V gene. V lost 3 bases and J lost 4; bases outside the gene matches: 1.

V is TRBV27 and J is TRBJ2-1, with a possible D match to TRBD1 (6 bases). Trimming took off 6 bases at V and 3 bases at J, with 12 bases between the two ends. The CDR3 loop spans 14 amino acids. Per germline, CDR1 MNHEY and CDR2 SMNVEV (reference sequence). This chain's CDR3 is CASSRGSGYNEQFF. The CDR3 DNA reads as TGTGCCAGCAGCAGGGGAAGTGGCTACAATGAGCAGTTCTTC.

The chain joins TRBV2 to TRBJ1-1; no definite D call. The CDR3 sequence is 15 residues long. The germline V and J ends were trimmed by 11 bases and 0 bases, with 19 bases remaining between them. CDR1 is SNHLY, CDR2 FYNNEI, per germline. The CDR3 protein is CAGRRGPTMNTEAFF. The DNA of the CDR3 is TGTGCCGGACGGAGAGGACCGACAATGAACACTGAAGCTTTCTTT.

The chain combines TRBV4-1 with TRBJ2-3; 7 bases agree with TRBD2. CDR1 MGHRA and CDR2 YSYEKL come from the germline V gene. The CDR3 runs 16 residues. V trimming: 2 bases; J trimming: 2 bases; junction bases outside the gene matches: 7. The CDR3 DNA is TGCGCCAGCAGCCAACCGGGAGCGGGAATCACAGATACGCAGTATTTT. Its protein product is CASSQPGAGITDTQYF.

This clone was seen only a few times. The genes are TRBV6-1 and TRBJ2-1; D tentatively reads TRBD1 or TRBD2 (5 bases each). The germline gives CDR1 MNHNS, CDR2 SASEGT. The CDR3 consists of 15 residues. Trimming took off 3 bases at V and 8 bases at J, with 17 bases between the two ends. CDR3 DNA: TGTGCCAGCAGTGATACAACGGGGCAGAGGGATGAGCAGTTCTTC. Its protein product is CASSDTTGQRDEQFF.

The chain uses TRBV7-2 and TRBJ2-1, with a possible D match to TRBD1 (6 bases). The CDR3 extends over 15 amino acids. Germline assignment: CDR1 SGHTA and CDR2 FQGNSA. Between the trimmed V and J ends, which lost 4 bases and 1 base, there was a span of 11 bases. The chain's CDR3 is CASSYRTGSYNEQFF. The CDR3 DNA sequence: TGTGCCAGCAGCTATCGAACAGGGTCCTACAATGAGCAGTTCTTC.

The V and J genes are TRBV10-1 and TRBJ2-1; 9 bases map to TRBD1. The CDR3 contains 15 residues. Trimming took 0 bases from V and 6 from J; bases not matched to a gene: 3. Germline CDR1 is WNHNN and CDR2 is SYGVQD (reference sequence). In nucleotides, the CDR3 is TGCGCCAGCAGTGAGTCCGGGACAGGGTTCAATGAGCAGTTCTTC. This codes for CASSESGTGFNEQFF.

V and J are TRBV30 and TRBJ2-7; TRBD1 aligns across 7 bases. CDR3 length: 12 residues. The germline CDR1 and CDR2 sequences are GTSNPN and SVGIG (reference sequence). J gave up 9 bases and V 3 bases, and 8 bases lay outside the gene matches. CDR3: CAWSATGDGQYF. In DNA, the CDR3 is TGTGCCTGGAGCGCCACAGGGGATGGGCAGTACTTC.